This T cell receptor (beta chain) appears in the sequencing data of a study of tissue T cells after allogeneic stem cell transplantation. Study background: Of the grafts for graft-versus-host disease patients, four were unmodified and three CD34-selected. Findings and limits, study-wide: The study did not identify alloreactive or antigen-specific tissue TCRs, and some clones might be persisting host cells.

Clones were sequenced by immunoSEQ multiplex PCR, and TCRdb holds only the in-frame ones, with some missing. Among some 5,000 clones listed, approximately 80% were seen once. Concerning this clone: Antigen unknown.

Trimming removed 5 bases at V and 2 bases at J, with 9 bases between. CDR3 length equals 13 residues. Per germline, CDR1 MNHEY and CDR2 SVGAGI. This receptor was identified in a man between 40 and 70 years old who later had graft-versus-host disease after an allogeneic stem cell transplant. The genes are TRBV6-5 and TRBJ1-1; D ambiguous. The starting material was blood, obtained before transplantation. CDR3 DNA: TGTGCCAGCAGTACGGACTTTAACACTGAAGCTTTCTTT. Protein: CASSTDFNTEAFF.